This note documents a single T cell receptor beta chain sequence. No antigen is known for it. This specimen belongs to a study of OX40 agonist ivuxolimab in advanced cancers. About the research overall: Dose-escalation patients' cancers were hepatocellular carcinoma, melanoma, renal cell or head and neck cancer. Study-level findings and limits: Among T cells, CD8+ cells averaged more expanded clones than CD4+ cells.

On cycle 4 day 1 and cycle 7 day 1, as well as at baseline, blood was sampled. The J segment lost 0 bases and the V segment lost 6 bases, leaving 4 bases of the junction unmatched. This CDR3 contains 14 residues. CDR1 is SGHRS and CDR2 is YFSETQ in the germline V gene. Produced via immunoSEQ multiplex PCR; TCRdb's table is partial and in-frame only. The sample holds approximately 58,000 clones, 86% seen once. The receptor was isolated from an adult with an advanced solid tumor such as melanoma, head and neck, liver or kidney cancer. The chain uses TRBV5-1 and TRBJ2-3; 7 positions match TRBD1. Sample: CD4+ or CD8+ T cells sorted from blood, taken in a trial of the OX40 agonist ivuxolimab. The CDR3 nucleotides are TGCGCCAGCAACCCGGGACAGAGCACAGATACGCAGTATTTT. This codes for CASNPGQSTDTQYF.